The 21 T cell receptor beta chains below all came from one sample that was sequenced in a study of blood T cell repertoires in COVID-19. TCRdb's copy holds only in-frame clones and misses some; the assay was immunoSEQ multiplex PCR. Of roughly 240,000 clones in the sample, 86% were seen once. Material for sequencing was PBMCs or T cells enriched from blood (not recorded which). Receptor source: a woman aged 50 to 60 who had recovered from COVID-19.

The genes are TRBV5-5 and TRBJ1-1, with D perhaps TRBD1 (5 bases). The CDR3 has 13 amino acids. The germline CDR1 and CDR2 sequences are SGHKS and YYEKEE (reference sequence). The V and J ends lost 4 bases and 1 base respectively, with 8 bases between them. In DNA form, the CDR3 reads TGTGCCAGCAGCCGAGACAGGAACACTGAAGCTTTCTTT. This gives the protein CASSRDRNTEAFF.

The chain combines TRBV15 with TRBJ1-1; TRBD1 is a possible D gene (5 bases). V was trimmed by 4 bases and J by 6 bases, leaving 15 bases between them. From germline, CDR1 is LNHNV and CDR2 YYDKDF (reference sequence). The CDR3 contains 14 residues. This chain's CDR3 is CATSKGTSGPEAFF. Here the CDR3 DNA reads TGTGCCACCAGCAAAGGGACTTCCGGACCTGAAGCTTTCTTT.

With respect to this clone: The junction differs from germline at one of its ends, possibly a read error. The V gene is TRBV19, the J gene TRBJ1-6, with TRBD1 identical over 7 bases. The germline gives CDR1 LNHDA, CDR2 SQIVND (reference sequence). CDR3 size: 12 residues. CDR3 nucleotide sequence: TGCGCTGTGGGGACAGCGAATTCACCCCTCCACTTT. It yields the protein CAVGTANSPLHF. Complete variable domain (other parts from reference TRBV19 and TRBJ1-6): DGGITQSPKYLFRKEGQNVTLSCEQNLNHDAMYWYRQDPGQGLRLIYYSQIVNDFQKGDIAEGYSVSREKKESFPLTVTSAQKNPTAFYLCAVGTANSPLHFGNGTRLTVT.

The CDR3 bases are TGTGCCAGCAGTAGGGACTTCCACAATGAGCAGTTCTTC. Amino acids: CASSRDFHNEQFF. This chain joins TRBV27 and TRBJ2-1; maybe TRBD2 (6 bases). Looked up from germline, CDR1 is MNHEY and CDR2 is SMNVEV (reference sequence). The length of the CDR3 is 13 residues. Trimming pared 5 bases from V and 5 bases from J, leaving 10 bases between.

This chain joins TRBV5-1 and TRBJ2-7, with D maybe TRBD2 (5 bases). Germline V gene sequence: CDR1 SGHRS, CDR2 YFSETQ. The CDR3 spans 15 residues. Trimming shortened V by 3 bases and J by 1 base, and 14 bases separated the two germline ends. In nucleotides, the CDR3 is TGCGCCAGCAGCTCGGAGGACCTTCTTTCCTACGAGCAGTACTTC. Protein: CASSSEDLLSYEQYF.

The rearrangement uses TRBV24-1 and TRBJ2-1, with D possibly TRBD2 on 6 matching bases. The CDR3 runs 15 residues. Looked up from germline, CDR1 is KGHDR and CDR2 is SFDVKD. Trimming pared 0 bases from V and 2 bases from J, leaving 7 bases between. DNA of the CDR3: TGTGCCACCAGTGATTTGAGCGGGCCCTACAATGAGCAGTTCTTC. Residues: CATSDLSGPYNEQFF.

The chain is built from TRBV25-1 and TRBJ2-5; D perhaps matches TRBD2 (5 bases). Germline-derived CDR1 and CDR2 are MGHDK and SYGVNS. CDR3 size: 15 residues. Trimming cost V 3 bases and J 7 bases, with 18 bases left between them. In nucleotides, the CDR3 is TGTGCCAGCAGTGAGGTTCGCCCCGCCGCGGGGACCCAGTACTTC. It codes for CASSEVRPAAGTQYF.

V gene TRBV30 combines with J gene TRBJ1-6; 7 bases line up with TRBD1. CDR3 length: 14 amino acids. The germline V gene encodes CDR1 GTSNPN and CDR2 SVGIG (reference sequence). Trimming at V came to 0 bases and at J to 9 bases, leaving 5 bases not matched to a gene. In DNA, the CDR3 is TGTGCCTGGAGTGTACTTGAGGGGGCTTCACCCCTCCACTTT. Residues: CAWSVLEGASPLHF.

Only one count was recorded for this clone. The CDR3 DNA follows: TGTGCCAGCAGTTTAGGTGGGCAGGTAGATACGCAGTATTTT. Amino acids: CASSLGGQVDTQYF. The V call is TRBV27, the J call TRBJ2-3; D gene uncertain. The CDR3 length is 14 residues. Germline CDR1 MNHEY, CDR2 SMNVEV (reference sequence). With 2 bases removed from V and 5 bases from J, the gap between germline ends came to 11 bases.

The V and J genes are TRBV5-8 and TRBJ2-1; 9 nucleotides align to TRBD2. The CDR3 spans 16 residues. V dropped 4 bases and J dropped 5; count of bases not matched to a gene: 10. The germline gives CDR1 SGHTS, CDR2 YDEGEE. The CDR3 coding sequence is TGTGCCAGCAGCCCCCTAGCGGGAAAATGGGACAATGAGCAGTTCTTC. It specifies CASSPLAGKWDNEQFF.

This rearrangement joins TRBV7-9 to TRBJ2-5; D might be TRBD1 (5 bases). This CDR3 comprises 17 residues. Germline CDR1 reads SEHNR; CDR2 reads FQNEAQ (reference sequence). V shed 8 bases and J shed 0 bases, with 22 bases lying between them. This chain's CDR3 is CASFGPGVLGDQETQYF. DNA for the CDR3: TGTGCCAGCTTTGGGCCCGGCGTGCTAGGGGACCAAGAGACCCAGTACTTC.

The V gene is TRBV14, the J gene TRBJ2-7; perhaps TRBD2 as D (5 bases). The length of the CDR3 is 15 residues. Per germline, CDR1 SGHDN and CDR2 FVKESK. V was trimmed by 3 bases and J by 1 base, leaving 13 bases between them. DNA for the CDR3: TGTGCCAGCAGCCAGGTCGGGAAGGTGTCCTACGAGCAGTACTTC. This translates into CASSQVGKVSYEQYF.

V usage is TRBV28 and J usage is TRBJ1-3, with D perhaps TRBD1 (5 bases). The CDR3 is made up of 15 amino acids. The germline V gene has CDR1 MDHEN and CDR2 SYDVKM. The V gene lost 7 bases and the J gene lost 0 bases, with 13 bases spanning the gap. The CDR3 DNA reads TGTGCCAGCATCTCGGGGGTGAACTCTGGAAACACCATATATTTT. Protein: CASISGVNSGNTIYF.

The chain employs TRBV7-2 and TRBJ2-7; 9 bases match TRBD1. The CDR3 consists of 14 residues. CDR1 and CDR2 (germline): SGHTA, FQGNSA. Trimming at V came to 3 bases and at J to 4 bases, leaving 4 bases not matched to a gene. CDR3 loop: CASSFTGGGYEQYF. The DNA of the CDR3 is TGTGCCAGCAGCTTTACAGGGGGCGGGTACGAGCAGTACTTC.

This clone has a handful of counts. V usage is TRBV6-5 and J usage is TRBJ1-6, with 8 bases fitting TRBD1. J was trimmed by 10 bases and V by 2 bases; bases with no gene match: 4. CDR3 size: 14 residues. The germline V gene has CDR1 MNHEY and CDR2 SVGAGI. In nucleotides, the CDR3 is TGTGCCAGCAGTTACGAGACAGGGGTCTCACCCCTCCACTTT. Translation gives CASSYETGVSPLHF.

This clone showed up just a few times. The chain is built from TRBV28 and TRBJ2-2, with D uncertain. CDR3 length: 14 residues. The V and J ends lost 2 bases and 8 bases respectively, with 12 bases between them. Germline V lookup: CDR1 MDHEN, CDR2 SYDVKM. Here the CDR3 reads CASSLLFGAGELFF. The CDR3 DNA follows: TGTGCCAGCAGTTTACTTTTTGGAGCGGGGGAGCTGTTTTTT.

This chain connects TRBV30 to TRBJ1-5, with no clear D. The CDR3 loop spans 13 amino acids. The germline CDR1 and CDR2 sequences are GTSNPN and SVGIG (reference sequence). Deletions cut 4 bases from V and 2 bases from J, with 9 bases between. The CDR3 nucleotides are TGTGCCTGGAACTCCGCGGGCAATCAGCCCCAGCATTTT. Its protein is CAWNSAGNQPQHF. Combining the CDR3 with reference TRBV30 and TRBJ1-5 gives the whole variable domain SQTIHQWPATLVQPVGSPLSLECTVEGTSNPNLYWYRQAAGRGLQLLFYSVGIGQISSEVPQNLSASRPQDRQFILSSKKLLLSDSGFYLCAWNSAGNQPQHFGDGTRLSIL.

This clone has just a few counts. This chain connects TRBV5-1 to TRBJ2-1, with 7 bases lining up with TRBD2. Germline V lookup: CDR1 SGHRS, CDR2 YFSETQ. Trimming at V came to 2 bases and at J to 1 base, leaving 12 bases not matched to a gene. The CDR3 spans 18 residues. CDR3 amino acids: CASSLVRRERASYNEQFF. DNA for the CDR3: TGCGCCAGCAGCTTAGTAAGGCGGGAGAGGGCGTCCTACAATGAGCAGTTCTTC.

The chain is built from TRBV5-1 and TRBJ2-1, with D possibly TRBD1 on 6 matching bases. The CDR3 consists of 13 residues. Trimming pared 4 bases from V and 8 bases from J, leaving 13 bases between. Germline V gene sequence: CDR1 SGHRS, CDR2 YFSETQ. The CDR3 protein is CASSPQGWDEQFF. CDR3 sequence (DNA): TGCGCCAGCAGCCCCCAGGGGTGGGATGAGCAGTTCTTC.

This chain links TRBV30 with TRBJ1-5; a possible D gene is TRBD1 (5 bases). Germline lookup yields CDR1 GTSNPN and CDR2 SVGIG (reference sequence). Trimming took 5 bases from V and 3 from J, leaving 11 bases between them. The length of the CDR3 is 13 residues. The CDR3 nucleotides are TGTGCCTGGGGGGGAGGCAACAATCAGCCCCAGCATTTT. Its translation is CAWGGGNNQPQHF.

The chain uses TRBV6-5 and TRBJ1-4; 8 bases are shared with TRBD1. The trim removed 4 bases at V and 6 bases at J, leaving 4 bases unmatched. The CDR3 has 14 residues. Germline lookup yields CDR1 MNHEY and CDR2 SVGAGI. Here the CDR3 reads CASSSLQGDEKLFF. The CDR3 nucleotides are TGTGCCAGCAGTTCCCTACAGGGGGATGAAAAACTGTTTTTT.